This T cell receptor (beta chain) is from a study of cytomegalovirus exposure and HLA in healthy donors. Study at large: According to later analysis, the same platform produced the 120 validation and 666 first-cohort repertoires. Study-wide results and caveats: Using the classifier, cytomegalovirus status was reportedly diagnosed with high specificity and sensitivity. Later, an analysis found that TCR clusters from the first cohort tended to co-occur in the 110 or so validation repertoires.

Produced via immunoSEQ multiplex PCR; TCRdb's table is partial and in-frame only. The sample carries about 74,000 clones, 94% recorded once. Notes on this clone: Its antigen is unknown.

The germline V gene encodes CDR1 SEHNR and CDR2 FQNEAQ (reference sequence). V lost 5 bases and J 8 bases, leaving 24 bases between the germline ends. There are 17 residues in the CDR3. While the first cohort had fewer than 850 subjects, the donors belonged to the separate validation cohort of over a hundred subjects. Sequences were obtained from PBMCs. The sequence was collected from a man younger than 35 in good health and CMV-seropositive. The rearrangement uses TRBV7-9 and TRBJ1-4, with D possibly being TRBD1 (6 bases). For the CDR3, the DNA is TGTGCCAGCAGCCCGATCGCACGGAACAGGGTAGGCGAAAAACTGTTTTTT. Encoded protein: CASSPIARNRVGEKLFF.